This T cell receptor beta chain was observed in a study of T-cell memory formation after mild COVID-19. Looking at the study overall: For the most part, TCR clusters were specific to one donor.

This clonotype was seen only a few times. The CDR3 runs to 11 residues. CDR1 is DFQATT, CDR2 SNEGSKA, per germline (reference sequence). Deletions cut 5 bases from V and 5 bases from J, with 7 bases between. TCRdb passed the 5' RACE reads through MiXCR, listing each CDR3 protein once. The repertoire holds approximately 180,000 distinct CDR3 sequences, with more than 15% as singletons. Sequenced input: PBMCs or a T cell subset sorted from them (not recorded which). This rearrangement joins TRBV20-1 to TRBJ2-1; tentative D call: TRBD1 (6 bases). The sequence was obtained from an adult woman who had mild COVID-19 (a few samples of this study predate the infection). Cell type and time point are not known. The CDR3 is CSAGDNNEQFF. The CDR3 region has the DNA TGCAGTGCTGGGGACAACAATGAGCAGTTCTTC.